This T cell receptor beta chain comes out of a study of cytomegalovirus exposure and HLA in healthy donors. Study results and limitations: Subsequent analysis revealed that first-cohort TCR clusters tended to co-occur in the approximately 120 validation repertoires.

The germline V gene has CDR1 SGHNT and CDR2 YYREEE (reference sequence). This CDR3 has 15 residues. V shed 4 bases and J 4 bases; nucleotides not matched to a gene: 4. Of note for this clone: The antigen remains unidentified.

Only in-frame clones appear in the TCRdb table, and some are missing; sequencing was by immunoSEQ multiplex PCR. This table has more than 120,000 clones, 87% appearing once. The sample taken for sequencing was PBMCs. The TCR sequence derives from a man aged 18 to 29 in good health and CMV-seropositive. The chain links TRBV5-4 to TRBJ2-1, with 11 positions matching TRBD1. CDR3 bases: TGTGCCAGCAGCCCGGGACAGGGGGTGTACAATGAGCAGTTCTTC. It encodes CASSPGQGVYNEQFF.